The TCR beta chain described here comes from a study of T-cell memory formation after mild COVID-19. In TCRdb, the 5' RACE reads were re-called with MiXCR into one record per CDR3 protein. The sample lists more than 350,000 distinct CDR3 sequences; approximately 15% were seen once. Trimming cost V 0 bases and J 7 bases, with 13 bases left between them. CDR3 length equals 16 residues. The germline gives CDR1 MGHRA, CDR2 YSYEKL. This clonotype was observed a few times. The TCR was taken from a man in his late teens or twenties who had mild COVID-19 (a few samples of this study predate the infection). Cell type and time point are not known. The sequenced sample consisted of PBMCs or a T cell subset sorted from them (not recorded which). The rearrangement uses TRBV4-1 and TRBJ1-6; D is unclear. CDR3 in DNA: TGCGCCAGCAGCCAAGATGGGCAGCCAGGCAATTCACCCCTCCACTTT. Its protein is CASSQDGQPGNSPLHF.